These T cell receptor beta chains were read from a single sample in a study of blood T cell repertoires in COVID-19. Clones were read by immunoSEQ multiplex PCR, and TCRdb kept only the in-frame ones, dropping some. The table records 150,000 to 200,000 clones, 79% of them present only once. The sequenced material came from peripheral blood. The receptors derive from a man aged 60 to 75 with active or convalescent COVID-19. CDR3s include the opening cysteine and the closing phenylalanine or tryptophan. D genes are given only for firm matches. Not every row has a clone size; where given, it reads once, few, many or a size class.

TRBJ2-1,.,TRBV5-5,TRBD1,CASSLDRGNEQFF,TGTGCCAGCAGCTTGGACAGGGGCAATGAGCAGTTCTTC
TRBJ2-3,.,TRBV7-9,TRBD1,CARGEGGLTDTQYF,TGTGCCAGAGGAGAAGGGGGCCTCACAGATACGCAGTATTTT
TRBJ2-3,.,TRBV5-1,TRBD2,CASSLPAGSTDTQYF,TGCGCCAGCAGCTTACCAGCGGGAAGCACAGATACGCAGTATTTT
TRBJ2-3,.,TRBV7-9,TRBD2,CASSSPWTRGDTQYF,TGTGCCAGCAGCTCCCCCTGGACGCGGGGGGATACGCAGTATTTT
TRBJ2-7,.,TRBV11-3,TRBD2,CASSLGTSGSVYEQYF,TGTGCCAGCAGCTTAGGGACTAGCGGGAGTGTCTACGAGCAGTACTTC
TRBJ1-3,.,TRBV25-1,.,CASSEYPAIYF,TGTGCCAGCAGTGAATATCCTGCCATATATTTT
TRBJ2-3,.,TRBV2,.,CASSRTGPMDTQYF,TGTGCCAGCAGTCGTACAGGGCCCATGGATACGCAGTATTTT
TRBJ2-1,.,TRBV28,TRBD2,CASSLAGGHNEQFF,TGTGCCAGCAGCCTAGCGGGAGGCCACAATGAGCAGTTCTTC
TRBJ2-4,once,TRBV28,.,CASSAPPRGVMAKNIQYF,TGTGCCAGCAGTGCCCCCCCTCGAGGTGTTATGGCCAAAAACATTCAGTACTTC
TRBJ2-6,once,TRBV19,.,CASSPVGAPGANVLTF,TGTGCCAGTAGCCCAGTAGGGGCCCCTGGGGCCAACGTCCTGACTTTC
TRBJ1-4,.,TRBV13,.,CASRTATNEKLFF,TGTGCCAGCAGGACAGCAACTAATGAAAAACTGTTTTTT
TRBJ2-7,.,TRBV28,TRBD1,CASSITGTVSYEQYF,TGTGCCAGCAGTATAACCGGGACAGTAAGCTACGAGCAGTACTTC
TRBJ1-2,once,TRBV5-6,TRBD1,CASSVGQGRTNGYTF,TGTGCCAGCAGCGTCGGACAGGGGCGGACTAATGGCTACACCTTC
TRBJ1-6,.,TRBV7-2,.,CASSFNPGQNSPLHF,TGTGCCAGCAGCTTTAATCCGGGACAAAATTCACCCCTCCACTTT
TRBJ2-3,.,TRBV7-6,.,CASSQGLWGTSTDTQYF,TGTGCCAGCAGCCAAGGCCTGTGGGGGACTAGCACAGATACGCAGTATTTT
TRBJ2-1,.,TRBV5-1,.,CASSLVTGSYNEQFF,TGCGCCAGCAGCTTAGTTACAGGATCCTACAATGAGCAGTTCTTC
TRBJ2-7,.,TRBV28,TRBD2,CASSWAPAGAGYEQYF,TGTGCCAGCAGTTGGGCCCCAGCGGGAGCAGGATACGAGCAGTACTTC
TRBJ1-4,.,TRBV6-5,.,CASSYTWARGYEKLFF,TGTGCCAGCAGTTACACGTGGGCGCGGGGGTATGAAAAACTGTTTTTT
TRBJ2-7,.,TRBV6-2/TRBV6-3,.,CASSYSITRASYEQYF,TGTGCCAGCAGTTACTCGATCACTAGGGCGTCCTACGAGCAGTACTTC
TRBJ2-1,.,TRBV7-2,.,CASSLDGAMGNEQFF,TGTGCCAGCAGCTTAGATGGGGCTATGGGCAATGAGCAGTTCTTC
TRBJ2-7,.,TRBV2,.,CASSEAVKAVSEGESYEQYF,TGTGCCAGCAGTGAAGCGGTTAAGGCAGTGTCGGAGGGTGAGTCCTACGAGCAGTACTTC
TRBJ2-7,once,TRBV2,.,CASTLQAGEYEQYF,TGTGCCAGCACCCTTCAGGCAGGGGAGTACGAGCAGTACTTC
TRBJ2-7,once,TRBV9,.,CASSVSEGGTASEQYF,TGTGCCAGCAGCGTATCCGAAGGGGGGACAGCCTCCGAGCAGTACTTC
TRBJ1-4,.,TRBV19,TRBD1,CASSAGGGDEKLFF,TGTGCCAGTAGTGCAGGGGGTGGAGATGAAAAACTGTTTTTT